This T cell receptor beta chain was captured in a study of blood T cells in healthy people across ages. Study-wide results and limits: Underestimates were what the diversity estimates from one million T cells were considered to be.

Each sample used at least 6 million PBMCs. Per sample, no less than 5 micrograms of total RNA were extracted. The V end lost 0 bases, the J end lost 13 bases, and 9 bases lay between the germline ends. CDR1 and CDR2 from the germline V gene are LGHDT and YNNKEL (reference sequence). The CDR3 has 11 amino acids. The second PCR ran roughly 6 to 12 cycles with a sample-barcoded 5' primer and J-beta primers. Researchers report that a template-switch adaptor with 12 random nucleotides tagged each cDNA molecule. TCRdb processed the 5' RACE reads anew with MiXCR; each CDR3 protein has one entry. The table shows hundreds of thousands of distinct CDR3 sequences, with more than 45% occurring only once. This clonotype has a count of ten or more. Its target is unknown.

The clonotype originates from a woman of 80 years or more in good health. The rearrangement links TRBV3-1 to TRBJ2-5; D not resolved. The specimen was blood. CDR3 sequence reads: CASSQDGPWYF. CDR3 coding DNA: TGTGCCAGCAGCCAAGACGGCCCCTGGTACTTC.